These 7 T cell receptor beta chains originate from one sample sequenced in a study of blood T cell repertoires in COVID-19. The table came from immunoSEQ multiplex PCR; TCRdb's copy has only in-frame clones and leaves some out. Of a few hundred thousand clones listed, about 91% are singletons. The sequenced sample consisted of peripheral blood. These receptors originate from a young woman who had recovered from COVID-19.

The chain couples TRBV30 to TRBJ1-1; 10 nucleotides align to TRBD1. This CDR3 is 14 amino acids long. J lost 3 bases, V lost 6 bases, and 7 bases had no gene match. Per germline, CDR1 GTSNPN and CDR2 SVGIG (reference sequence). This chain's CDR3 is CACQRDRGHTEAFF. CDR3 in DNA: TGTGCCTGTCAGCGGGACAGGGGTCACACTGAAGCTTTCTTT.

This chain links TRBV5-1 with TRBJ2-1; 11 bases agree with TRBD2. CDR3 length equals 15 residues. The trim removed 4 bases at V and 4 bases at J, leaving 4 bases unmatched. CDR1 and CDR2 (germline): SGHRS, YFSETQ. In DNA, the CDR3 is TGCGCCAGCAGCAAGACTAGCGGGGTTTACAATGAGCAGTTCTTC. Its translation: CASSKTSGVYNEQFF.

The V gene is TRBV19, the J gene TRBJ2-5; TRBD1 agrees at 9 bases. Germline assignment: CDR1 LNHDA and CDR2 SQIVND (reference sequence). This CDR3 has 12 residues. The V gene end was trimmed by 5 bases and the J gene end by 5 bases; junction bases not matched to a gene: 0. The CDR3 here is CASSGTGETQYF. The CDR3 DNA follows: TGTGCCAGTAGTGGGACAGGGGAGACCCAGTACTTC.

The chain uses TRBV5-6 and TRBJ2-2; D not resolved. Germline lookup yields CDR1 SGHDT and CDR2 YYEEEE. V lost 0 bases and J 6 bases, leaving 9 bases between the germline ends. This CDR3 spans 14 amino acids. The CDR3 is CASSLVSGSGELFF. The CDR3 bases are TGTGCCAGCAGCTTGGTCTCCGGTTCCGGGGAGCTGTTTTTT.

The chain couples TRBV29-1 to TRBJ2-5; maybe TRBD1 (6 bases). The V end was cut by 7 bases, the J end by 1 base, with 10 bases between. The CDR3 contains 12 residues. CDR1 is SQVTM and CDR2 is ANQGSEA in the germline V gene. The CDR3 sequence is CSGSGVQETQYF. CDR3 DNA: TGCAGCGGCTCAGGGGTCCAAGAGACCCAGTACTTC.

The J gene is TRBJ1-4, the V gene TRBV18, with D unclear. V gave up 0 bases and J gave up 0 bases, with 5 bases separating them. This CDR3 region has 15 residues. Germline CDR1 reads KGHSH; CDR2 reads LQKENI. CDR3 DNA sequence: TGTGCCAGCTCACCACCTCGAGCAACTAATGAAAAACTGTTTTTT. Translated, it gives CASSPPRATNEKLFF.

The chain recombines TRBV5-1 with TRBJ1-3; 10 bases fit TRBD1. Germline trimming cut 4 bases from V and 1 base from J; bases unmatched to any gene: 5. Germline V gene data show CDR1 as SGHRS and CDR2 as YFSETQ. The CDR3 sequence is 16 residues long. The CDR3 here is CASSARTGGSGNTIYF. In DNA form, the CDR3 reads TGCGCCAGCAGCGCCCGGACAGGGGGATCTGGAAACACCATATATTTT. Full variable domain (missing parts from reference TRBV5-1 and TRBJ1-3): KAGVTQTPRYLIKTRGQQVTLSCSPISGHRSVSWYQQTPGQGLQFLFEYFSETQRNKGNFPGRFSGRQFSNSRSEMNVSTLELGDSALYLCASSARTGGSGNTIYFGEGSWLTVV.